This T cell receptor beta chain was sequenced for a study of cytomegalovirus exposure and HLA in healthy donors. Study results and limitations: Excluded were some V segments that proved indistinguishable, including TRBV6-2 and TRBV6-3. A later analysis found common viral pathogens apparently linked to several of the most significant clusters. Immune exposure data for these donors was limited to CMV serostatus. It was shown in a later analysis that HLA-associated TCR beta chains were more clonally expanded than other, equally common chains.

Worth noting for this clone: Its antigen is as yet unknown.

This PCR relied on a set of 60 Vbeta primers and 13 Jbeta primers. Libraries were prepared by immunoSEQ multiplex PCR; TCRdb keeps only in-frame clonotypes and omits some of them. The data show around 170,000 clones, with 76% seen just once and about 1.6% held by the top ten. Germline CDR1 reads MGHRA; CDR2 reads YSYEKL. The CDR3 runs 15 residues. V dropped 0 bases and J dropped 3 bases, with 11 bases sitting between them. V and J are TRBV4-1 and TRBJ1-2; a possible D gene is TRBD1 (5 bases). The sequence came from a man between 18 and 35 years old in good health and CMV-seronegative. The specimen was PBMCs. CDR3 sequence (DNA): TGCGCCAGCAGCCAAGAAACAGGCCAATACTATGGCTACACCTTC. It codes for CASSQETGQYYGYTF.